The clone carrying this T cell receptor (beta chain) showed up just once. Its antigen is unidentified. This entry is derived from a study of cytomegalovirus exposure and HLA in healthy donors. Across the study: An earlier analysis found fewer than 120 million unique TCR beta sequences from approximately 200 million T cells.

General observations from the study: A later analysis reportedly found fewer N-insertions in an Asian-associated ancestry cluster than the approximately 700-donor mean.

The CDR3 has 14 residues. Trimming at V came to 6 bases and at J to 5 bases, leaving 9 bases not matched to a gene. CDR1 MNHEY and CDR2 SVGAGI come from the germline V gene. PCR amplification relied on 60 Vbeta primers (plus 13 Jbeta primers). Measured with immunoSEQ multiplex PCR; TCRdb has only the in-frame clones, and not every one. The table records 150,000 to 200,000 clones, 79% of them present only once. The TCR comes from a girl aged 5-17 years in good health and CMV-seropositive. This sequence joins TRBV6-5 and TRBJ1-2, with 7 bases matching TRBD1. Sequenced sample: PBMCs. The CDR3 protein is CASSLTGNSYGYTF. The CDR3 nucleotides are TGTGCCAGCAGCCTGACAGGGAATTCATATGGCTACACCTTC.